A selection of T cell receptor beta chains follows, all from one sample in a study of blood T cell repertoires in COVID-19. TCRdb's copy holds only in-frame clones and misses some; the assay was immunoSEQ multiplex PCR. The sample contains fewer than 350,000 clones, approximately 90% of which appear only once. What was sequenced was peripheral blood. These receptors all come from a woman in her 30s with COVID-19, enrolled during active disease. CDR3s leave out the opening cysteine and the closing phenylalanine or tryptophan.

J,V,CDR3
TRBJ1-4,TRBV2,ASSEESLTGEKLF
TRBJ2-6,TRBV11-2,ASSHRDRGTGANVLT
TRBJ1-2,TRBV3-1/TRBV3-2,ASSPYRDRVIGYT
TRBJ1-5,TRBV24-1,ATSDYRVDQPQH
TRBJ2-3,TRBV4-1,ASSPRAFTDTQY
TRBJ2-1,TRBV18,ASSPPILPGRSNEQF
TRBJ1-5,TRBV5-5,ASSLAGPNSNQPQH
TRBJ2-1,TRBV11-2,ASSLLTSGLLNEQF
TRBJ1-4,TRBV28,ASTRGGLNEKLF
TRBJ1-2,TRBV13,ASSPLQSYGYT
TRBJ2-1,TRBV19,ASSSDGLAGDYNEQF